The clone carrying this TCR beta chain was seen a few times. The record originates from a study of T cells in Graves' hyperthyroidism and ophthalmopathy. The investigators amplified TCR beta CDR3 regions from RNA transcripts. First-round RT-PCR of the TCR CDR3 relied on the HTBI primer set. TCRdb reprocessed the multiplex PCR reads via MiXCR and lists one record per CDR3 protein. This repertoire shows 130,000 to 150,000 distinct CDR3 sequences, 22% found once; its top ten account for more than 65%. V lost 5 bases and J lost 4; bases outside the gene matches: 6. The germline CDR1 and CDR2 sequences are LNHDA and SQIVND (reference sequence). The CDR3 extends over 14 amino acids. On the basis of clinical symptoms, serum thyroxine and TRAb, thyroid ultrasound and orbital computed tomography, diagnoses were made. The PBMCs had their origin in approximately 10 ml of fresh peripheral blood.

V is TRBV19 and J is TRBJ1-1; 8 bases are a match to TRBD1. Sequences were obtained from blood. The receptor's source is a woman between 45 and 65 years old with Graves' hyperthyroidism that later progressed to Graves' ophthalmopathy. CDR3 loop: CASSSRTGTTEAFF. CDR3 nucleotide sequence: TGTGCCAGTAGTTCGAGGACAGGGACCACTGAAGCTTTCTTT.